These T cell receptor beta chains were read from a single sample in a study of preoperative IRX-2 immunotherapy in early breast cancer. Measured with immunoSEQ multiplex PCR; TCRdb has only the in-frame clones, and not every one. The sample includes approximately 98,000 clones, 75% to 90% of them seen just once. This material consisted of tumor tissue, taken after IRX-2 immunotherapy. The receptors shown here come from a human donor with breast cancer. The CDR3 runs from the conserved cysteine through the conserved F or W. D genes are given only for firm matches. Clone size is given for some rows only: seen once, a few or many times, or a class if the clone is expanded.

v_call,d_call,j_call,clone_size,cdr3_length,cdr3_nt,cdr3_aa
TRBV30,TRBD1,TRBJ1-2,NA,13,TGTGCCTGGATACCCAGGGGGTCCTATGGCTACACCTTC,CAWIPRGSYGYTF
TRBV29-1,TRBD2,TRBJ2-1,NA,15,TGCAGCGTCGTCGGACTAGCGGGAGGTAGAGGTGAGCAGTTCTTC,CSVVGLAGGRGEQFF
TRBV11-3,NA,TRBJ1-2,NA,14,TGTGCCAGCAGCCCCTCAGCAGGGGACTATGGCTACACCTTC,CASSPSAGDYGYTF
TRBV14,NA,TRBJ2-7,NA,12,TGTGCCAGCAGCCAAGACTGGGGAGAGCAGTACTTC,CASSQDWGEQYF
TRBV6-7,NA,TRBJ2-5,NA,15,TGTGCCAGCAGTTACTTGTCCAGGAGGGAAGAGACCCAGTACTTC,CASSYLSRREETQYF
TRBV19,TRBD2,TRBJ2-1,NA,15,TGTGCCAGTAGCACTAGCGGGGGCTCCTACAATGAGCAGTTCTTC,CASSTSGGSYNEQFF
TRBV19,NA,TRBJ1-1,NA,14,TGTGCCAGTAGTATTTGGGGAGCGAACACTGAAGCTTTCTTT,CASSIWGANTEAFF
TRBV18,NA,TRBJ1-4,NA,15,TGTGCCAGCTCACAAGGGGTAGTGGCTAATGAAAAACTGTTTTTT,CASSQGVVANEKLFF
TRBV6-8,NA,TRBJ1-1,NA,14,TGTGCCAGCAGTTACGTGCAGGGGAACACTGAAGCTTTCTTT,CASSYVQGNTEAFF
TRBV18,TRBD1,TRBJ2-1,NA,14,TGTGCCAGCTCACCGAGGACAGGGGGGCGGGAGCAGTTCTTC,CASSPRTGGREQFF
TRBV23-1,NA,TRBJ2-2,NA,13,TGCGCCAGCAGCCTATGGGGGGTCGGGGAGCTGTTTTTT,CASSLWGVGELFF
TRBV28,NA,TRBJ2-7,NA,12,TGTGCCAGCAGCTCCCGGGGATACGAGCAGTACTTC,CASSSRGYEQYF
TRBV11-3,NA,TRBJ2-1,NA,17,TGTGCCAGCAGTCCCGGTAGCGGCAGGGAGACTGGCAATGAGCAGTTCTTC,CASSPGSGRETGNEQFF
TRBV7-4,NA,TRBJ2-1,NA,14,TGTGCCAGCAGCCAATCAATCAGGGGCGATGAGCAGTTCTTC,CASSQSIRGDEQFF
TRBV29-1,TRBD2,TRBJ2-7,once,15,TGCAGCGTTGAAGGAACTAGCGGGAGAGTACACGAGCAGTACTTC,CSVEGTSGRVHEQYF
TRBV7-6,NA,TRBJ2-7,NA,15,TGTGCCAGCAGCTTCGGGGCTCGGCCCCCCTACGAGCAGTACTTC,CASSFGARPPYEQYF
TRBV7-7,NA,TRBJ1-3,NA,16,TGTGCCAGCAGCTCTGGTGGGCGGGGGCCTGGAAACACCATATATTTT,CASSSGGRGPGNTIYF
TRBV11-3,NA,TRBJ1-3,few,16,TGTGCCAGCAGCTTAGTAGGTTGGCGTACTGGAAACACCATATATTTT,CASSLVGWRTGNTIYF
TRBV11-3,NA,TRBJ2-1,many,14,TGTGCCAGCAGCCTGGGGGGCAGGGGCAATGAGCAGTTCTTC,CASSLGGRGNEQFF
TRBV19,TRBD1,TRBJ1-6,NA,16,TGTGCCAGTAGTAAAGACAGGGTACAAGGCAATTCACCCCTCCACTTT,CASSKDRVQGNSPLHF
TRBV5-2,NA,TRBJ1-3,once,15,TGTGCCAGCAGCTTATCGGCAGGTTCTGGAAACACCATATATTTT,CASSLSAGSGNTIYF
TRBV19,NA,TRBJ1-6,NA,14,TGTGCCAGTAGTCGGGCAGGGGAAAATTCACCCCTCCACTTT,CASSRAGENSPLHF
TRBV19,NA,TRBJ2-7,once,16,TGTGCCAGTAGTATATCCCGCAGGGGGAGGAACTACGAGCAGTACTTC,CASSISRRGRNYEQYF
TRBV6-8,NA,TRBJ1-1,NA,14,TGTGCCAGCAGCCTCTTAGCGGGAGACACTGAAGCTTTCTTT,CASSLLAGDTEAFF
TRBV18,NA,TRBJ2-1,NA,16,TGTGCCAGCTCACCACGCAGGGACACTTTAGACAATGAGCAGTTCTTC,CASSPRRDTLDNEQFF
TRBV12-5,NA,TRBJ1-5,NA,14,TGTGCTAGTGGTTTGTGGACAGAAAATCAGCCCCAGCATTTT,CASGLWTENQPQHF
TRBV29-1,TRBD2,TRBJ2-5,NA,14,TGCAGCGGACGACTAGCGGGAGGGTGGGGGACCCAGTACTTC,CSGRLAGGWGTQYF
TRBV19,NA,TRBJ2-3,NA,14,TGTGCCAGTAGTCCGGGGACAACCACAGATACGCAGTATTTT,CASSPGTTTDTQYF
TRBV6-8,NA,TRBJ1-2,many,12,TGTGCCAGCAGTGCAGGGTTGCATGGCTACACCTTC,CASSAGLHGYTF
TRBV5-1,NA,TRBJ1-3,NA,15,TGCGCCAGCAGCTTAGAGGGCTCCTCTGGAAACACCATATATTTT,CASSLEGSSGNTIYF
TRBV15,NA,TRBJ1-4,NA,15,TGTGCCACCAGCAGGGGGGGGGACACCAATGAAAAACTGTTTTTT,CATSRGGDTNEKLFF
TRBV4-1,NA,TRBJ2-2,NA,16,TGCGCCAGCAGCCAATTTCTCACAGGGCAGGCCGGGGAGCTGTTTTTT,CASSQFLTGQAGELFF
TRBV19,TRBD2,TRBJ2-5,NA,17,TGTGCCAGTACCCAATCCTGGCTAGCGGGAGTTTGGGAGACCCAGTACTTC,CASTQSWLAGVWETQYF
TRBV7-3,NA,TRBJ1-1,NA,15,TGTGCCAGCAGCTTAACCCACGGAAGGAACACTGAAGCTTTCTTT,CASSLTHGRNTEAFF
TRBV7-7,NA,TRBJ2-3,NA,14,TGTGCCAGCCGAAGGGACCTTTACACAGATACGCAGTATTTT,CASRRDLYTDTQYF
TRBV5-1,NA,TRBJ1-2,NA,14,TGCGCCAGCAGCTTTGGGTACGCAGGGGATGGCTACACCTTC,CASSFGYAGDGYTF
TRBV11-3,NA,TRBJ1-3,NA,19,TGTGCCAGCAGCTTAAGAAAGACGGCGGTAACGGGGACTGGAAACACCATATATTTT,CASSLRKTAVTGTGNTIYF
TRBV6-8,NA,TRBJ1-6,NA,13,TGTGCCAGCTCGAGTGTAGAAAGTGCACCCCTCCACTTT,CASSSVESAPLHF
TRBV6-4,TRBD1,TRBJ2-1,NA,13,TGTGCCAGCAGTACCACGACAGGGTATGAGCAGTTCTTC,CASSTTTGYEQFF
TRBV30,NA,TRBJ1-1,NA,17,TGTGCCTGGAGTGGGAGTCCAACCGGGACAAGGAACACTGAAGCTTTCTTT,CAWSGSPTGTRNTEAFF
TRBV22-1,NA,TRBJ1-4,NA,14,TGTGCCAGCAGTGCGACAGGGGGCAAGATCAAACTGTTTTTT,CASSATGGKIKLFF
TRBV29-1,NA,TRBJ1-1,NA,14,TGCAGCGCTCGTGACCTAGGGAAGAACACTGAAGCTTTCTTT,CSARDLGKNTEAFF
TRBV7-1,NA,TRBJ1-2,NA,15,TGTGCCAGCAGCTTGAGCGGGGACCCAGGTCATGGCTACACCTTC,CASSLSGDPGHGYTF
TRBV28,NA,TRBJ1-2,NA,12,TGTGCCAGCAGTTTAACAGGATATGGCTACACCTTC,CASSLTGYGYTF
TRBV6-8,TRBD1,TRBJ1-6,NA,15,TGTGCCAGCAGAGGGACAGGGGATTATAATTCACCCCTCCACTTT,CASRGTGDYNSPLHF
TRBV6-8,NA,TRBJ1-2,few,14,TGTGCCATCAACCCTGGATCGGGAAACTATGGCTACACCTTC,CAINPGSGNYGYTF
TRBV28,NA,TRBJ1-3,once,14,TGTGCCAGCAGTTTCCCGGGGACTGGAAACACCATATATTTT,CASSFPGTGNTIYF
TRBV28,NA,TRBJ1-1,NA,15,TGTGCCAGCAGTCCCGCCCAGATAAGGAACACTGAAGCTTTCTTT,CASSPAQIRNTEAFF
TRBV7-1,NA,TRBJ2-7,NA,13,TGTGCCAGCAGCTTAGATCTGGGCGACGAGCAGTACTTC,CASSLDLGDEQYF
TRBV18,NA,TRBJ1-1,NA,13,TGTGCCAGCTCACCACTGGGGGGGACTGAAGCTTTCTTT,CASSPLGGTEAFF
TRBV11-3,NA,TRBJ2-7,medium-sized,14,TGTGCCAGCAGCTCCCTTCGTTACTCCTACGAGCAGTACTTC,CASSSLRYSYEQYF
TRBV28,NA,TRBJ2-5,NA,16,TGTGCCAGCAGTTTAATCGACCGGACTTTGAAGAGACCCCAGTACTTC,CASSLIDRTLKRPQYF
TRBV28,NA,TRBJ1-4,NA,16,TGTGCCAGCAGTTCCGATCGACAGACAACTAATGAAAAACTGTTTTTT,CASSSDRQTTNEKLFF
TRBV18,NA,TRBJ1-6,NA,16,TGTGCCAGCTCAGCCTTACAGAGGGAGTATAATTCACCCCTCCACTTT,CASSALQREYNSPLHF